This TCR beta chain originates from a study of blood T cell repertoires in COVID-19. About the study: PBMCs, B-cell-depleted T cells, or T cells provided the cDNA or gDNA that made up the material.

TCRdb's copy holds only in-frame clones and misses some; the assay was immunoSEQ multiplex PCR. Altogether 200,000 to 300,000 clones are present, roughly 90% being singletons, with the ten largest covering approximately 4.2%. Cohort assignment relied on participant-reported clinical history. V lost 6 bases and J lost 5, with 20 bases in between. Germline lookup yields CDR1 MDHEN and CDR2 SYDVKM. This CDR3 has 15 residues. Sequencing used PBMCs or T cells enriched from blood (not recorded which). This TCR was recovered from a woman aged 25-40 years who had recovered from COVID-19. This chain links TRBV28 with TRBJ2-7; D may be TRBD2 (5 bases). CDR3 DNA sequence: TGTGCCAGCAGCCGCGTCGTTGGGGAACTAGACGAGCAGTACTTC. This codes for CASSRVVGELDEQYF.